The next 30 T cell receptor beta chains were all read from a single sample in a study of T cells after yellow fever vaccination. TCRdb recomputed calls from the 5' RACE reads with MiXCR, one row per CDR3 protein. The sample has about 120,000 distinct CDR3 sequences, around 6.7% seen once. This material consisted of CD4+ T cells sorted from PBMCs, taken roughly 45 days after the first yellow fever vaccination. All receptors derive from a man aged 18 to 30 who received the YFV17D yellow fever vaccine.

This clonotype showed up many times. The V gene is TRBV7-9, the J gene TRBJ2-1; possible D gene TRBD1, 6 bases. V gave up 6 bases and J gave up 0 bases, with 15 bases separating them. This CDR3 has 16 residues. Germline V gene sequence: CDR1 SEHNR, CDR2 FQNEAQ (reference sequence). CDR3: CASSHRPDSSYNEQFF. CDR3 DNA sequence: TGTGCCAGCAGTCACAGACCGGACAGCTCCTACAATGAGCAGTTCTTC.

The chain is built from TRBV12-3 or TRBV12-4 and TRBJ1-2, with a tentative D call TRBD1 (5 bases). The CDR3 length is 13 residues. Trimming shortened V by 7 bases and J by 4 bases, and 13 bases separated the two germline ends. CDR3 amino acids: CASNAGGGYGYTF. The CDR3 DNA sequence: TGTGCCAGCAACGCGGGGGGAGGCTATGGCTACACCTTC.

There are a few counts of this clonotype. This rearrangement joins TRBV6-1 to TRBJ1-2; D remains unclear. V was clipped by 8 bases and J by 4 bases, with 17 bases between them. The germline gives CDR1 MNHNS, CDR2 SASEGT. The CDR3 is made up of 14 amino acids. DNA of the CDR3: TGTGCCAGCTCCCGACAAGACGCCGTCTATGGCTACACCTTC. Protein sequence: CASSRQDAVYGYTF.

This clonotype has ten or more counts. The rearrangement links TRBV12-3 or TRBV12-4 to TRBJ1-5, with 8 positions matching TRBD1. The CDR3 sequence is 15 residues long. V dropped 5 bases and J dropped 7; count of bases not matched to a gene: 10. CDR3 in DNA: TGTGCCAGCAGTATAACAGGGGGAAGTTGGCAGCCCCAGCATTTT. Its translation: CASSITGGSWQPQHF.

At least ten counts were recorded for this clonotype. J is TRBJ2-1 and V is TRBV28; no definite D call. CDR3 size: 11 residues. Germline CDR1 reads MDHEN; CDR2 reads SYDVKM. Trimming took off 8 bases at V and 8 bases at J, with 10 bases between the two ends. CDR3 loop: CASVYAYEQFF. Written as DNA, the CDR3 is TGTGCCAGCGTTTATGCGTATGAGCAGTTCTTC. The full variable domain, in which reference TRBV28 and TRBJ2-1 provide the parts outside the CDR3, is DVKVTQSSRYLVKRTGEKVFLECVQDMDHENMFWYRQDPGLGLRLIYFSYDVKMKEKGDIPEGYSVSREKKERFSLILESASTNQTSMYLCASVYAYEQFFGPGTRLTVL.

At least ten counts were recorded for this clonotype. J is TRBJ2-1 and V is TRBV20-1; D not resolved. Trimming left V 6 bases short and J 1 base short, with 7 bases between. The CDR3 is 12 residues long. Germline values: CDR1 DFQATT, CDR2 SNEGSKA (reference sequence). CDR3 sequence reads: CSAGKSYNEQFF. CDR3 sequence (DNA): TGCAGTGCGGGGAAGTCCTACAATGAGCAGTTCTTC.

This clonotype was counted many times. The rearrangement uses TRBV7-8 and TRBJ2-1; 7 positions match TRBD2. The CDR3 loop spans 14 amino acids. Per the germline V gene, CDR1 is SGHVS and CDR2 is FQNEAQ. The V segment lost 1 base and the J segment 3 bases; nucleotides outside the gene matches: 0. The DNA for the CDR3 is TGTGCCAGCAGCTTAGGGGGGGGCTACAATGAGCAGTTCTTC. Translated, it gives CASSLGGGYNEQFF.

V and J are TRBV20-1 and TRBJ1-1; no firm D call. V lost 6 bases and J lost 4, with 18 bases in between. The CDR3 has 14 residues. Germline V gives CDR1 DFQATT, CDR2 SNEGSKA (reference sequence). CDR3 protein: CSAEDAPGVTEAFF. The CDR3 DNA reads TGCAGTGCCGAAGACGCCCCCGGGGTCACTGAAGCTTTCTTT.

This clonotype was counted many times. This rearrangement joins TRBV4-2 to TRBJ2-7; D possibly matches TRBD1 or TRBD2 (5 bases each). Deletions cut 0 bases from V and 7 bases from J, with 13 bases between. From germline, CDR1 is LGHNA and CDR2 YNFKEQ. CDR3 size: 14 residues. The chain's CDR3 is CASSQESRESEQYF. In DNA, the CDR3 is TGTGCCAGCAGCCAAGAAAGCAGGGAGAGTGAGCAGTACTTC.

This chain uses TRBV2 with TRBJ2-3, with 10 bases that match TRBD2. V lost 4 bases, J lost 7 bases, and 11 bases stayed unmatched. Germline loops: CDR1 SNHLY, CDR2 FYNNEI. The CDR3 is 16 amino acids. The CDR3 loop is CASSGSSGGARNTQYF. CDR3 sequence (DNA): TGTGCCAGCAGTGGGTCGAGCGGGGGGGCTAGGAATACGCAGTATTTT.

In this sample, this clonotype turned up many times. V usage is TRBV11-1 and J usage is TRBJ2-4, with D uncertain. Between the trimmed V and J ends, which lost 5 bases and 2 bases, there was a span of 7 bases. Germline assignment: CDR1 SGHAT and CDR2 FQDESV (reference sequence). The CDR3 totals 13 residues. For the CDR3, the DNA is TGTGCCAGCAGCGGGCTCTCCAAAAACATTCAGTACTTC. It codes for CASSGLSKNIQYF.

Regarding this clonotype: This could be a read error, since a much larger clone is one nucleotide away. The J gene is TRBJ2-1, the V gene TRBV12-3 or TRBV12-4, with 10 bases fitting TRBD1. V lost 8 bases, J lost 12 bases, and 13 bases stayed unmatched. CDR3 size: 14 residues. In nucleotides, the CDR3 is TGTGCCAGCGGTAAGACAGGGGGCCCGTTTGGGCAGTTCTTC. This sequence encodes CASGKTGGPFGQFF.

This clonotype showed up many times. The chain employs TRBV5-1 and TRBJ2-5; a weak D match, TRBD1 (6 bases). CDR3 length: 14 residues. V shed 4 bases and J shed 2 bases, with 12 bases lying between them. The germline gives CDR1 SGHRS, CDR2 YFSETQ. The CDR3 DNA follows: TGCGCCAGCAGCACTGGGACAAGACAAGAGACCCAGTACTTC. As protein: CASSTGTRQETQYF.

Ten or more counts support this clonotype. J is TRBJ2-7 and V is TRBV20-1; the match to TRBD1 covers 7 bases. Germline V CDR1 and CDR2: DFQATT, SNEGSKA (reference sequence). The trim removed 7 bases at V and 0 bases at J, leaving 6 bases unmatched. The CDR3 has 13 amino acids. The CDR3 loop reads CSVTTGSSYEQYF. The CDR3 coding sequence is TGCAGTGTGACGACAGGGAGCTCCTACGAGCAGTACTTC.

A word on this clonotype: This could be a read error, since a much larger clone is one nucleotide away. The chain recombines TRBV2 with TRBJ2-7, with D possibly matching TRBD2 (6 bases). The CDR3 extends over 17 amino acids. Germline V CDR1 and CDR2: SNHLY, FYNNEI. CDR3 residues: CACRLGGWGRSSYEQYF. The CDR3 DNA is TGTGCCTGCAGACTAGGTGGTTGGGGCCGGAGCTCCTACGAGCAGTACTTC.

The table lists this clonotype with a few counts. The genes are TRBV20-1 and TRBJ1-6, with D possibly TRBD1 on 6 matching bases. This CDR3 spans 13 amino acids. V was pared by 4 bases and J by 11 bases, with 15 bases between. Per the germline V gene, CDR1 is DFQATT and CDR2 is SNEGSKA (reference sequence). CDR3: CSANSGAGAPLHF. The CDR3 DNA reads as TGCAGTGCTAATTCAGGGGCCGGAGCACCCCTCCACTTT.

The sample holds many counts of this clonotype. This chain joins TRBV7-2 and TRBJ2-5; D is possibly TRBD1 (6 bases). V lost 11 bases, J lost 5 bases, and 18 bases lay in between. This CDR3 is built from 13 residues. CDR1 is SGHTA and CDR2 is FQGNSA in the germline V gene. CDR3 coding DNA: TGTGCCTCAAAGGGGGAATCTATCGAGACCCAGTACTTC. Protein sequence: CASKGESIETQYF. Combining the CDR3 with reference TRBV7-2 and TRBJ2-5 gives the whole variable domain GAGVSQSPSNKVTEKGKDVELRCDPISGHTALYWYRQSLGQGLEFLIYFQGNSAPDKSGLPSDRFSAERTGGSVSTLTIQRTQQEDSAVYLCASKGESIETQYFGPGTRLLVL.

This clonotype was observed at least ten times. V gene TRBV5-1 combines with J gene TRBJ2-2; possibly TRBD1 or TRBD2 for D (5 bases each). Trimming took 2 bases from V and 3 from J, leaving 8 bases between them. This CDR3 comprises 14 residues. Per germline, CDR1 SGHRS and CDR2 YFSETQ. Here the CDR3 reads CASSLRGDTGELFF. DNA of the CDR3: TGCGCCAGCAGCTTAAGGGGAGACACCGGGGAGCTGTTTTTT.

This chain uses TRBV5-1 with TRBJ1-4; D may be TRBD1 (6 bases). The germline CDR1 and CDR2 sequences are SGHRS and YFSETQ. Trimming stripped 0 bases from V and 7 bases from J, with 10 bases between. The CDR3 is 14 residues long. The CDR3 region is CASSLGTGIEKLFF. The CDR3 DNA is TGCGCCAGCAGCTTGGGAACAGGGATTGAAAAACTGTTTTTT. The complete variable domain, with remaining parts taken from reference TRBV5-1 and TRBJ1-4, reads KAGVTQTPRYLIKTRGQQVTLSCSPISGHRSVSWYQQTPGQGLQFLFEYFSETQRNKGNFPGRFSGRQFSNSRSEMNVSTLELGDSALYLCASSLGTGIEKLFFGSGTQLSVL.

This chain uses TRBV3-1 with TRBJ1-1; D remains unclear. The CDR3 runs to 14 residues. V was cut by 4 bases and J by 4 bases, with 13 bases left in between. From germline, CDR1 is LGHDT and CDR2 YNNKEL (reference sequence). Here the CDR3 DNA reads TGTGCCAGCAGCCCGAGGCGGAGTACCACTGAAGCTTTCTTT. This sequence encodes CASSPRRSTTEAFF.

This clonotype appeared many times. CDR3 residues: CASSYSNWGHQETQYF. CDR3 in DNA: TGTGCCAGCAGTTACTCGAACTGGGGGCATCAAGAGACCCAGTACTTC. The rearrangement joins TRBV6-5 to TRBJ2-5, with D possibly TRBD1 on 6 matching bases. V lost 0 bases to trimming and J lost 2 bases, with 13 bases between them. The CDR3 loop spans 16 amino acids. The V gene's germline CDR1 is MNHEY and CDR2 SVGAGI.

This clonotype showed up many times. The V gene is TRBV23-1, the J gene TRBJ2-5; the D gene is possibly TRBD1 (6 bases). TRBV23-1 falls under the ORF class, with uncertain function. Trimming removed 1 base from V and 5 bases from J, with 17 bases in between. This CDR3 has 16 residues. The CDR3 sequence: CASSQLTGPQAETQYF. The CDR3, as DNA: TGCGCCAGCAGTCAATTGACAGGCCCCCAGGCGGAGACCCAGTACTTC.

This chain joins TRBV12-3 or TRBV12-4 and TRBJ1-2; no definite D call. Trimming took 6 bases from V and 8 from J, leaving 19 bases between them. CDR3 length: 14 residues. CDR3 coding DNA: TGTGCCAGCAGGAAATTCATCCGACGGAGCGGCTACACCTTC. It is translated as CASRKFIRRSGYTF.

This clonotype has a count of ten or more. This rearrangement joins TRBV7-2 to TRBJ1-6, with 9 bases matching TRBD1. CDR3 length equals 15 residues. CDR1 is SGHTA and CDR2 is FQGNSA in the germline V gene. The junction had 7 bases not matched to a gene; V was cut back by 1 base and J by 12 bases. CDR3 loop: CASSLVGQGGGPLHF. The CDR3 DNA is TGTGCCAGCAGCTTAGTGGGACAGGGAGGGGGACCCCTCCACTTT.

The table lists this clonotype with many counts. This chain links TRBV29-1 with TRBJ2-2, with D tentatively TRBD2 (6 bases). This CDR3 has 14 residues. Trimming pared 4 bases from V and 0 bases from J, leaving 9 bases between. Germline V gene data show CDR1 as SQVTM and CDR2 as ANQGSEA. CDR3 nucleotide sequence: TGCAGCGTTGGAAGCGGGCCGAACACCGGGGAGCTGTTTTTT. It codes for CSVGSGPNTGELFF.

In its sample, this clonotype was seen a few times. The J gene is TRBJ2-1, the V gene TRBV6-4, with 8 bases that match TRBD2. The junction had 23 bases not matched to a gene; V was cut back by 5 bases and J by 8 bases. CDR1 MRHNA and CDR2 SNTAGT come from the germline V gene. The CDR3 length is 19 residues. The CDR3 spells CASSPRGSGRGGGTDEQFF. The DNA of the CDR3 is TGTGCCAGCAGTCCCCGGGGATCGGGTCGGGGGGGCGGTACGGATGAGCAGTTCTTC.

Many counts were recorded for this clonotype. V gene TRBV7-6 combines with J gene TRBJ2-5, with 7 bases identical to TRBD2. The CDR3 contains 14 residues. Germline V lookup: CDR1 SGHVS, CDR2 FNYEAQ. With V trimmed by 5 bases and J by 4 bases, 7 bases remained unmatched. This CDR3 is CASSPRTSRETQYF. The CDR3 DNA reads TGTGCCAGCAGCCCCAGGACTAGTCGAGAGACCCAGTACTTC.

This clonotype was counted ten times or more. The rearrangement links TRBV20-1 to TRBJ2-3, with 9 bases aligning to TRBD1. CDR3 length: 15 residues. CDR1 DFQATT and CDR2 SNEGSKA come from the germline V gene (reference sequence). V lost 6 bases to trimming and J lost 1 base; unmatched junction nucleotides: 8. The CDR3 bases are TGCAGTGCGGGAACAGGGGGCCAGGGCACAGATACGCAGTATTTT. The encoded protein is CSAGTGGQGTDTQYF.

This clonotype was picked up many times. V usage is TRBV10-2 and J usage is TRBJ2-1; D gene unclear. The V and J ends lost 1 base and 7 bases respectively, with 2 bases between them. CDR3 length equals 11 residues. Germline V lookup: CDR1 WSHSY, CDR2 SAAADI. The CDR3 DNA sequence: TGCGCCAGCAGTGAGTGGAATGAGCAGTTCTTC. It specifies CASSEWNEQFF.

J is TRBJ2-3 and V is TRBV19, with 9 positions matching TRBD1. There are 17 residues in the CDR3. Germline V gene lookup returns CDR1 LNHDA and CDR2 SQIVND (reference sequence). Losses at the gene ends were 4 bases for V and 3 bases for J; bases not matched to a gene: 11. This chain's CDR3 is CASSKLTGGGRTDTQYF. CDR3 nucleotide sequence: TGTGCCAGTAGTAAACTTACAGGGGGCGGCCGGACAGATACGCAGTATTTT.